This T cell receptor (beta chain) was sequenced for a study of tumor-infiltrating lymphocytes in localized non-small cell lung cancer. Study summary: Tumor tissue and non-adjacent uninvolved lung came from each patient.

CDR3 length: 13 amino acids. Looked up from germline, CDR1 is LNHDA and CDR2 is SQIVND (reference sequence). Trimming stripped 2 bases from V and 9 bases from J, with 11 bases between. Data came from immunoSEQ multiplex PCR; TCRdb stores just in-frame clones and leaves some out. Counted here are 15,000 to 20,000 clones, 35% to 55% occurring once; the ten biggest clones make up roughly 16%. The sequence was obtained from a human donor with non-small cell lung cancer. V and J are TRBV19 and TRBJ2-1; D is perhaps TRBD2 (5 bases). The sequenced sample consisted of lung tumor tissue. CDR3 DNA: TGTGCCAGTAGTATACGGGGAGCAATTGAGCAGTTCTTC. Translated: CASSIRGAIEQFF.